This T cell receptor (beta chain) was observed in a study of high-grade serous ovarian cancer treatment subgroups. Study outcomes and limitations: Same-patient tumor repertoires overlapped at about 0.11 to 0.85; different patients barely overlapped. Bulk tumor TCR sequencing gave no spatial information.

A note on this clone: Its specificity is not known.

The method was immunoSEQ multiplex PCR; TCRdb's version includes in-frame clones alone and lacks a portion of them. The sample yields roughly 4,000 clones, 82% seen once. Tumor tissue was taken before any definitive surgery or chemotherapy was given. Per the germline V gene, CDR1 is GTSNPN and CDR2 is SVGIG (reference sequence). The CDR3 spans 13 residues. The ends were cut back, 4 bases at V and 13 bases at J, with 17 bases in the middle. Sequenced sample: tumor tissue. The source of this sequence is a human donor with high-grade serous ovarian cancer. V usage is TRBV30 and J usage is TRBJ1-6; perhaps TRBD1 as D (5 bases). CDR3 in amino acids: CAWIRGFGSPLHF. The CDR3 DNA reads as TGTGCCTGGATTAGGGGTTTTGGGTCGCCCCTCCACTTT.